The rows below give T cell receptor beta chains drawn from one sample of a study of early T cells in non-severe SARS-CoV-2 infection. MiXCR was run by TCRdb on the 5' RACE reads, yielding one entry per CDR3 protein. This sample yields tens of thousands of distinct CDR3 sequences, of which over 10% are seen a single time; over 1.3% belongs to the top ten. The sample was whole blood, taken at baseline. These receptors were taken from an adult who was a healthcare worker with PCR-confirmed SARS-CoV-2 infection or an uninfected control (not recorded which). Each CDR3 is given with its conserved first and last residue. Each record gives: D gene, clone size, V gene, J gene, CDR3 protein, CDR3 DNA. D genes are given only for firm matches. Some rows have no size entry. The others give once, few or many, or a class for an expanded clone.

d_call: .
clone_size: few
v_call: TRBV6-4
j_call: TRBJ2-3
cdr3_aa: CASNAGPHLPTDTQYF
cdr3_nt: TGTGCCAGCAATGCGGGGCCACACCTCCCCACAGATACGCAGTATTTT

d_call: .
clone_size: few
v_call: TRBV3-2
j_call: TRBJ2-5
cdr3_aa: CASSPERTVQETQYF
cdr3_nt: TGTGCCAGCAGCCCTGAGCGGACAGTACAAGAGACCCAGTACTTC

d_call: .
clone_size: many
v_call: TRBV7-9
j_call: TRBJ1-2
cdr3_aa: CASSLGGYDGYTF
cdr3_nt: TGTGCCAGCAGCTTAGGAGGGTACGATGGCTACACCTTC

d_call: .
clone_size: .
v_call: TRBV6-5
j_call: TRBJ2-2
cdr3_aa: CASSYGSSGPITGELFF
cdr3_nt: TGTGCCAGCAGTTACGGGTCCAGCGGTCCTATAACCGGGGAGCTGTTTTTT

d_call: .
clone_size: .
v_call: TRBV20-1
j_call: TRBJ2-3
cdr3_aa: CSARRKEGDTQYF
cdr3_nt: TGCAGTGCTCGAAGAAAGGAGGGGGATACGCAGTATTTT

d_call: .
clone_size: once
v_call: TRBV18
j_call: TRBJ2-7
cdr3_aa: CASSRLDSYEQYF
cdr3_nt: TGTGCCAGCTCACGACTAGACAGCTACGAGCAGTACTTC

d_call: .
clone_size: few
v_call: TRBV6-5
j_call: TRBJ1-2
cdr3_aa: CASSYSGGRWSNYGYTF
cdr3_nt: TGTGCCAGCAGTTACTCAGGGGGGAGATGGTCTAACTATGGCTACACCTTC

d_call: .
clone_size: .
v_call: TRBV20-1
j_call: TRBJ2-3
cdr3_aa: CSARAGGGTTDTQYF
cdr3_nt: TGCAGTGCTAGAGCCGGGGGCGGGACCACAGATACGCAGTATTTT

d_call: .
clone_size: .
v_call: TRBV25-1
j_call: TRBJ1-2
cdr3_aa: CASSSLLQVSGYTF
cdr3_nt: TGTGCCAGCAGCTCCCTCCTTCAGGTATCCGGCTACACCTTC

d_call: TRBD1
clone_size: few
v_call: TRBV19
j_call: TRBJ1-6
cdr3_aa: CASSPGTVASPLHF
cdr3_nt: TGTGCCAGTAGTCCCGGGACAGTCGCATCACCCCTCCACTTT

d_call: TRBD1
clone_size: many
v_call: TRBV20-1
j_call: TRBJ1-5
cdr3_aa: CSALTGGGGNQPQHF
cdr3_nt: TGCAGTGCCCTCACAGGGGGCGGTGGCAATCAGCCCCAGCATTTT

d_call: .
clone_size: medium-sized
v_call: TRBV28
j_call: TRBJ2-7
cdr3_aa: CASSLLGGPLYEQYF
cdr3_nt: TGTGCCAGCAGTCTTCTTGGGGGACCCCTATACGAGCAGTACTTC

d_call: .
clone_size: .
v_call: TRBV20-1
j_call: TRBJ2-6
cdr3_aa: CSARGPGNGANVLTF
cdr3_nt: TGCAGTGCTAGAGGCCCAGGGAATGGAGCCAACGTCCTGACTTTC

d_call: TRBD2
clone_size: many
v_call: TRBV28
j_call: TRBJ2-7
cdr3_aa: CASSDDTSGPYEQYF
cdr3_nt: TGTGCCAGCAGCGACGATACTAGCGGACCCTACGAGCAGTACTTC

d_call: TRBD1
clone_size: .
v_call: TRBV20-1
j_call: TRBJ1-1
cdr3_aa: CSARSTGDTEAFF
cdr3_nt: TGCAGTGCTAGATCTACAGGGGACACTGAAGCTTTCTTT

d_call: .
clone_size: few
v_call: TRBV12-5
j_call: TRBJ1-6
cdr3_aa: CASGIPTVTPLHF
cdr3_nt: TGTGCTAGTGGTATCCCGACAGTCACACCCCTCCACTTT

d_call: TRBD2
clone_size: few
v_call: TRBV6-2/TRBV6-3
j_call: TRBJ2-1
cdr3_aa: CASSTLAGFNEQFF
cdr3_nt: TGTGCCAGCAGTACGCTAGCGGGTTTCAATGAGCAGTTCTTC

d_call: TRBD1
clone_size: few
v_call: TRBV2
j_call: TRBJ1-1
cdr3_aa: CASSLSDRDTEAFF
cdr3_nt: TGTGCCAGCAGTCTCTCCGACAGGGACACTGAAGCTTTCTTT

d_call: TRBD2
clone_size: .
v_call: TRBV12-3/TRBV12-4
j_call: TRBJ2-5
cdr3_aa: CASSSSGGGETQYF
cdr3_nt: TGTGCCAGCAGCTCTAGCGGGGGGGGAGAGACCCAGTACTTC

d_call: TRBD2
clone_size: .
v_call: TRBV28
j_call: TRBJ2-1
cdr3_aa: CASTISGTSGDNEQFF
cdr3_nt: TGTGCCAGCACCATATCCGGGACTAGCGGGGATAATGAGCAGTTCTTC

d_call: .
clone_size: few
v_call: TRBV3-1
j_call: TRBJ2-1
cdr3_aa: CASSQGPVRKEQFF
cdr3_nt: TGTGCCAGCAGCCAAGGACCTGTTAGGAAGGAGCAGTTCTTC

d_call: .
clone_size: few
v_call: TRBV5-5
j_call: TRBJ2-3
cdr3_aa: CASSQEGGYTQYF
cdr3_nt: TGTGCCAGCAGCCAGGAGGGGGGATATACGCAGTATTTT

d_call: TRBD1
clone_size: .
v_call: TRBV6-1
j_call: TRBJ2-1
cdr3_aa: CASSVGRGNNEQFF
cdr3_nt: TGTGCCAGCAGTGTTGGCAGGGGGAACAATGAGCAGTTCTTC

d_call: TRBD2
clone_size: few
v_call: TRBV3-1
j_call: TRBJ2-1
cdr3_aa: CASSPRTSGGTSNSYNEQFF
cdr3_nt: TGTGCCAGCAGCCCTCGGACTAGCGGGGGGACATCCAACTCCTACAATGAGCAGTTCTTC

d_call: .
clone_size: .
v_call: TRBV12-3/TRBV12-4
j_call: TRBJ2-3
cdr3_aa: CASRTTQGTDTQYF
cdr3_nt: TGTGCCAGCAGGACAACCCAGGGGACAGATACGCAGTATTTT

d_call: TRBD2
clone_size: many
v_call: TRBV7-2
j_call: TRBJ2-7
cdr3_aa: CASSLGGLAGGTTRYEQYF
cdr3_nt: TGTGCCAGCAGCTTAGGAGGCCTAGCGGGGGGTACCACGCGCTACGAGCAGTACTTC

d_call: .
clone_size: few
v_call: TRBV2
j_call: TRBJ1-1
cdr3_aa: CASIYRVETEAFF
cdr3_nt: TGTGCCAGCATCTACAGGGTGGAAACTGAAGCTTTCTTT

d_call: .
clone_size: many
v_call: TRBV6-5
j_call: TRBJ1-4
cdr3_aa: CASGHERVDEKLFF
cdr3_nt: TGTGCCAGCGGACACGAGAGGGTGGATGAAAAACTGTTTTTT

d_call: .
clone_size: few
v_call: TRBV6-2/TRBV6-3
j_call: TRBJ1-1
cdr3_aa: CASSYQGHTEAFF
cdr3_nt: TGTGCCAGCAGTTACCAGGGACACACTGAAGCTTTCTTT

d_call: TRBD2
clone_size: .
v_call: TRBV20-1
j_call: TRBJ2-5
cdr3_aa: CSARTGGRKTQYF
cdr3_nt: TGCAGTGCTAGGACGGGAGGGCGAAAGACCCAGTACTTC

d_call: .
clone_size: few
v_call: TRBV2
j_call: TRBJ2-4
cdr3_aa: CASHPGGYIQYF
cdr3_nt: TGTGCCAGCCATCCAGGGGGGTACATTCAGTACTTC

d_call: .
clone_size: many
v_call: TRBV6-2/TRBV6-3
j_call: TRBJ2-1
cdr3_aa: CASSYPGFSYNEQFF
cdr3_nt: TGTGCCAGCAGTTATCCGGGATTCTCCTACAATGAGCAGTTCTTC

d_call: TRBD1
clone_size: few
v_call: TRBV29-1
j_call: TRBJ1-1
cdr3_aa: CSTKGQENTEAFF
cdr3_nt: TGCAGCACCAAGGGACAGGAGAACACTGAAGCTTTCTTT

d_call: .
clone_size: .
v_call: TRBV18
j_call: TRBJ1-4
cdr3_aa: CASSPPLPDKKLFF
cdr3_nt: TGTGCCAGCTCACCACCGCTCCCTGATAAAAAACTGTTTTTT

d_call: .
clone_size: .
v_call: TRBV7-9
j_call: TRBJ2-5
cdr3_aa: CASSSRVVGETQYF
cdr3_nt: TGTGCCAGCAGCTCCCGTGTGGTGGGGGAGACCCAGTACTTC

d_call: .
clone_size: few
v_call: TRBV14
j_call: TRBJ2-7
cdr3_aa: CASSLTKNEQYF
cdr3_nt: TGTGCCAGCAGCCTGACTAAGAACGAGCAGTACTTC

d_call: TRBD2
clone_size: .
v_call: TRBV5-4
j_call: TRBJ2-2
cdr3_aa: CASSLQGLNTGELFF
cdr3_nt: TGTGCCAGCAGCTTGCAGGGACTAAACACCGGGGAGCTGTTTTTT

d_call: .
clone_size: few
v_call: TRBV27
j_call: TRBJ1-5
cdr3_aa: CASSLLGINQPQHF
cdr3_nt: TGTGCCAGCAGTTTATTGGGCATTAATCAGCCCCAGCATTTT

d_call: .
clone_size: .
v_call: TRBV28
j_call: TRBJ1-1
cdr3_aa: CASSETVSGAFF
cdr3_nt: TGTGCCAGCAGTGAAACAGTCTCGGGGGCTTTCTTT

d_call: TRBD1
clone_size: .
v_call: TRBV6-6
j_call: TRBJ2-2
cdr3_aa: CASSLTGAGELFF
cdr3_nt: TGTGCCAGCAGCTTGACAGGGGCCGGGGAGCTGTTTTTT

d_call: TRBD1
clone_size: .
v_call: TRBV6-2/TRBV6-3
j_call: TRBJ1-2
cdr3_aa: CASSFWTGFYGYTF
cdr3_nt: TGTGCCAGCAGTTTTTGGACAGGATTCTATGGCTACACCTTC

d_call: .
clone_size: many
v_call: TRBV15
j_call: TRBJ1-6
cdr3_aa: CATSRDPLDGNSPLHF
cdr3_nt: TGTGCCACCAGCAGAGATCCCTTAGATGGAAATTCACCCCTCCACTTT